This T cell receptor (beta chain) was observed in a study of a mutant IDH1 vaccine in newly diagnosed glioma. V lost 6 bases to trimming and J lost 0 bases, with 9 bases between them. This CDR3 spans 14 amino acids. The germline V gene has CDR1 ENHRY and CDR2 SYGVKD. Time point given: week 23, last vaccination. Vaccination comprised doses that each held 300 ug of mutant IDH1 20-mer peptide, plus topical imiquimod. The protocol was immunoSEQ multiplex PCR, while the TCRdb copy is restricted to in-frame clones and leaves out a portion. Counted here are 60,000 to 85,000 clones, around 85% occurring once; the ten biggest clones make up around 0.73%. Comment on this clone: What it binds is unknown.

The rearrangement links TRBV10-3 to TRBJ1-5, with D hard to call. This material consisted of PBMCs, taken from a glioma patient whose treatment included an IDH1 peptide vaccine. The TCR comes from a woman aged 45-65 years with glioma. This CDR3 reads CAISETDSNQPQHF. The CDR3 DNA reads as TGTGCCATCAGCGAGACGGATAGCAATCAGCCCCAGCATTTT.